Presented here are 27 T cell receptor beta chains from one specimen sequenced in a study of blood T cells in healthy people across ages. Then a second PCR, running roughly 7 to 12 cycles, was carried out with a sample-barcoded 5' primer and a J-beta primer mix. From the 5' RACE reads, TCRdb called clonotypes with MiXCR, one entry per CDR3 protein. The sample includes some 1.5 million distinct CDR3 sequences, over 25% of them seen just once. The specimen was blood. These receptors originate from a woman in her twenties or thirties in good health.

A few counts support this clonotype. The chain links TRBV12-3 or TRBV12-4 to TRBJ2-7; TRBD2 matches 10 bases. This CDR3 is 15 amino acids long. Germline trimming cut 0 bases from V and 5 bases from J; bases unmatched to any gene: 4. This chain's CDR3 is CASSLAGLALHEQYF. CDR3 coding DNA: TGTGCCAGCAGTTTAGCGGGACTAGCGCTACACGAGCAGTACTTC.

This clonotype has only a few counts. The V call is TRBV6-4, the J call TRBJ2-3, with a possible D match to TRBD2 (6 bases). The germline V gene has CDR1 MRHNA and CDR2 SNTAGT. Trimming removed 5 bases at V and 5 bases at J, with 11 bases between. This CDR3 has 13 amino acids. The CDR3 DNA reads as TGTGCCAGCAGTCAGCGGGTAGGAGATACGCAGTATTTT. It is translated as CASSQRVGDTQYF.

As to this clonotype: A read error may explain this, as a much larger clone is one base away. The CDR3 region is CSALYDSPNEQFF. CDR3 DNA: TGCAGTGCTCTTTACGACTCCCCCAATGAGCAGTTCTTC. The V gene is TRBV20-1, the J gene TRBJ2-1; D is ambiguous. The germline V gene has CDR1 DFQATT and CDR2 SNEGSKA (reference sequence). V lost 5 bases, J lost 6 bases, and 14 bases lay in between. The CDR3 is made up of 13 amino acids.

This clonotype was seen a handful of times. The chain joins TRBV20-1 to TRBJ2-7; 8 nucleotides line up with TRBD1. The CDR3 contains 13 residues. Germline assignment: CDR1 DFQATT and CDR2 SNEGSKA (reference sequence). V lost 5 bases to trimming and J lost 0 bases; unmatched junction nucleotides: 3. CDR3 protein: CSALTGASYEQYF. Here the CDR3 DNA reads TGCAGTGCTTTGACAGGGGCCTCCTACGAGCAGTACTTC.

This clonotype occurred a few times. The chain carries TRBV20-1 and TRBJ2-3; 8 nucleotides match TRBD2. The CDR3 is made up of 16 amino acids. Germline V lookup: CDR1 DFQATT, CDR2 SNEGSKA (reference sequence). V was clipped by 0 bases and J by 1 base; unmatched bases: 6. The CDR3 coding sequence is TGCAGTGCTAGAGATCTTACTAGCGGAGGCACAGATACGCAGTATTTT. It encodes CSARDLTSGGTDTQYF.

The chain uses TRBV20-1 and TRBJ2-3; D unclear. Germline values: CDR1 DFQATT, CDR2 SNEGSKA (reference sequence). V lost 3 bases to trimming and J lost 3 bases, with 10 bases between them. This CDR3 region has 13 residues. CDR3 amino acids: CSARMMGTDTQYF. In DNA form, the CDR3 reads TGCAGTGCTAGGATGATGGGAACAGATACGCAGTATTTT.

The CDR3 coding sequence is TGTGCCAGCAGCGACCCGACAGGCCTCGCTGAAAAACTGTTTTTT. Translated: CASSDPTGLAEKLFF. The genes are TRBV7-9 and TRBJ1-4; D may be TRBD1 (6 bases). Trimming stripped 5 bases from V and 7 bases from J, with 17 bases between. This CDR3 is 15 amino acids long. The germline CDR1 and CDR2 sequences are SEHNR and FQNEAQ (reference sequence).

The CDR3 DNA reads as TGTGCCAGCAGCAAAGTACCTGGCGGGATGGGCGCTAAAGAGCAGTTCTTC. It yields the protein CASSKVPGGMGAKEQFF. The genes are TRBV21-1 and TRBJ2-1; no DNA check was done on the table's D call, TRBD2. TRBV21-1 is noted as a pseudogene. CDR3 length: 17 residues.

Worth noting for this clonotype: One end of the junction fails to match germline, which may point to a read error. This chain joins TRBV20-1 and TRBJ1-2, with a tentative D call TRBD1 (6 bases). Germline CDR1 is DFQATT and CDR2 is SNEGSKA (reference sequence). The CDR3 loop spans 12 amino acids. CDR3 residues: CRARDTRYGSTF. As DNA, the CDR3 is TGCAGGGCCAGGGACACCCGTTATGGCTCCACCTTC.

The table lists this clonotype with a few counts. This rearrangement joins TRBV4-1 to TRBJ2-3; D remains unclear. The CDR3 contains 15 residues. CDR1 and CDR2 (germline): MGHRA, YSYEKL. Deletions cut 4 bases from V and 5 bases from J, with 16 bases between. CDR3 amino acids: CASSLFQGVEDTQYF. CDR3 nucleotides: TGCGCCAGCAGCCTTTTTCAAGGCGTGGAAGATACGCAGTATTTT.

The rearrangement uses TRBV28 and TRBJ1-2; D is ambiguous. The CDR3 totals 11 residues. Trimming took off 5 bases at V and 8 bases at J, with 9 bases between the two ends. Per the germline V gene, CDR1 is MDHEN and CDR2 is SYDVKM. Here the CDR3 reads CASSRREGYTF. The CDR3 coding sequence is TGTGCCAGCAGTCGGCGCGAGGGCTACACCTTC.

There are a few counts of this clonotype. J is TRBJ2-5 and V is TRBV27; D remains unclear. The length of the CDR3 is 11 residues. Germline V lookup: CDR1 MNHEY, CDR2 SMNVEV (reference sequence). V was trimmed by 10 bases and J by 5 bases, leaving 11 bases between them. In DNA, the CDR3 is TGTGCCACCAAACTTGGGGAGACCCAGTACTTC. Its protein product is CATKLGETQYF.

This clonotype was seen ten or more times. CDR3 nucleotide sequence: TGTGCCAGCATGCCGGGAATGGGTGGCTACACCTTC. The encoded protein is CASMPGMGGYTF. The V gene is TRBV28, the J gene TRBJ1-2; D unclear. V was clipped by 7 bases and J by 7 bases, with 13 bases between them. Per the germline V gene, CDR1 is MDHEN and CDR2 is SYDVKM. The CDR3 contains 12 residues.

This chain connects TRBV27 to TRBJ1-2, with D possibly matching TRBD1 (5 bases). The CDR3 length is 14 residues. Trimming left V 0 bases short and J 4 bases short, with 9 bases between. The germline gives CDR1 MNHEY, CDR2 SMNVEV (reference sequence). In DNA form, the CDR3 reads TGTGCCAGCAGTTTATCGGGACTGCTCTATGGCTACACCTTC. Protein product: CASSLSGLLYGYTF.

Regarding this clonotype: A much more abundant neighbour one base away suggests this may be a read error. The gene calls are TRBV6-5 and TRBJ2-7, with TRBD2 matching 7 bases. Losses at the gene ends were 6 bases for V and 2 bases for J; bases not matched to a gene: 10. From germline, CDR1 is MNHEY and CDR2 SVGAGI. The CDR3 consists of 15 residues. The CDR3 loop is CASRAVGGDAYEQYF. The CDR3 nucleotides are TGTGCCAGCAGGGCCGTGGGGGGGGACGCCTACGAGCAGTACTTC.

V gene TRBV20-1 combines with J gene TRBJ2-7, with D tentatively TRBD1 (7 bases). From germline, CDR1 is DFQATT and CDR2 SNEGSKA (reference sequence). The V and J ends lost 5 bases and 5 bases respectively, with 19 bases between them. The CDR3 sequence is 14 residues long. CDR3 DNA: TGCAGTGCTCCACGGAGGGGGCATTCGGACGAGCAGTACTTC. Protein: CSAPRRGHSDEQYF.

The rearrangement joins TRBV13 to TRBJ1-1; D unresolved. This CDR3 is 11 amino acids long. Trimming stripped 5 bases from V and 8 bases from J, with 9 bases between. CDR1 and CDR2 (germline): PRHDT, FYEKMQ (reference sequence). The CDR3 loop is CASSGSAEAFF. CDR3 bases: TGTGCCAGCAGCGGGTCGGCAGAAGCTTTCTTT.

The chain is built from TRBV12-3 or TRBV12-4 and TRBJ2-2; the match to TRBD2 covers 10 bases. V shed 3 bases, J shed 6 bases, and the junction held 4 bases outside the gene matches. The CDR3 loop spans 15 amino acids. The CDR3 DNA reads TGTGCCAGCAGTTTGGGTAGCGGGGGGTCCGGGGAGCTGTTTTTT. Translation gives CASSLGSGGSGELFF.

The table lists this clonotype with many counts. V is TRBV29-1 and J is TRBJ2-5, with TRBD1 identical over 7 bases. V lost 6 bases to trimming and J lost 2 bases; unmatched junction nucleotides: 3. CDR1 and CDR2 (germline): SQVTM, ANQGSEA. The CDR3 is 12 residues long. CDR3 sequence reads: CSVSGQQETQYF. The CDR3 DNA sequence: TGCAGCGTGTCGGGACAGCAAGAGACCCAGTACTTC. Using reference TRBV29-1 and TRBJ2-5 for the parts outside the CDR3, the full variable domain is SAVISQKPSRDICQRGTSLTIQCQVDSQVTMMFWYRQQPGQSLTLIATANQGSEATYESGFVIDKFPISRPNLTFSTLTVSNMSPEDSSIYLCSVSGQQETQYFGPGTRLLVL.

V usage is TRBV5-1 and J usage is TRBJ2-3; 14 nucleotides match TRBD2. The V and J ends lost 4 bases and 4 bases, in that order; junction bases with no gene match: 11. CDR1 is SGHRS, CDR2 YFSETQ, per germline. This CDR3 contains 18 residues. CDR3 sequence reads: CASSHQGLAGESADTQYF. CDR3 DNA: TGCGCCAGCAGCCACCAGGGACTAGCGGGAGAAAGTGCAGATACGCAGTATTTT.

A few counts support this clonotype. The genes are TRBV12-5 and TRBJ2-3; D might be TRBD2 (5 bases). Germline V gene data show CDR1 as LGHNT and CDR2 as FRNRAP. V gave up 9 bases and J gave up 1 base, with 20 bases separating them. This CDR3 spans 16 amino acids. CDR3 nucleotide sequence: TGTGCTAGCGCAGCGGAGTGGGCAGGAGGCACAGATACGCAGTATTTT. Amino acid sequence: CASAAEWAGGTDTQYF.

The chain is built from TRBV18 and TRBJ1-1; TRBD1 matches 8 bases. Trimming at V came to 3 bases and at J to 10 bases, leaving 7 bases not matched to a gene. The CDR3 is 13 residues long. CDR1 is KGHSH and CDR2 is LQKENI in the germline V gene. CDR3 residues: CASSPSGGAGAFF. CDR3 coding DNA: TGTGCCAGCTCACCCTCAGGGGGCGCGGGAGCTTTCTTT.

The chain joins TRBV4-1 to TRBJ2-3; no reliable D call. CDR3 size: 14 residues. Trimming removed 6 bases from V and 8 bases from J, with 18 bases in between. Germline lookup yields CDR1 MGHRA and CDR2 YSYEKL. The CDR3 nucleotides are TGCGCCAGCAGACCTTCGGCGACTGCCATTACGCAGTATTTT. It encodes CASRPSATAITQYF.

The chain carries TRBV7-9 and TRBJ2-5, with D tentatively TRBD2 (6 bases). The CDR3 sequence is 15 residues long. Trimming cost V 0 bases and J 3 bases, with 11 bases left between them. Germline CDR1 and CDR2: SEHNR and FQNEAQ (reference sequence). CDR3 loop: CASSLAGTLEETQYF. CDR3 DNA: TGTGCCAGCAGCTTAGCGGGGACTCTAGAAGAGACCCAGTACTTC.

In regard to this clonotype: One base away lies a much larger clone, so this may be a sequencing read error. V is TRBV7-2 and J is TRBJ2-6; no firm D call. Germline CDR1 SGHTA, CDR2 FQGNSA. The CDR3 spans 14 residues. The V and J ends lost 8 bases and 4 bases respectively, with 12 bases between them. The CDR3 DNA follows: TGTGCCAGCCCCCTGGAACCCGGGGCCAACGTCCTGACTTTC. Translated, it gives CASPLEPGANVLTF.

Concerning this clonotype itself: It is likely a read error, because the conserved phenylalanine at the end of the CDR3 is missing. The chain couples TRBV12-3 or TRBV12-4 to TRBJ2-7; D gene uncertain. The ends were cut back, 3 bases at V and 4 bases at J, with 7 bases in the middle. This CDR3 is 12 amino acids long. CDR3 region: CASSFTEYEQYL. The CDR3 DNA follows: TGTGCCAGCAGTTTTACGGAATACGAGCAGTACTTA.

The table lists this clonotype with a few counts. The chain couples TRBV12-3 or TRBV12-4 to TRBJ2-7, with no clear D. V was shortened by 6 bases and J by 7 bases, with 13 bases between the two germline ends. The CDR3 sequence is 12 residues long. This CDR3 reads CASRQLDREQYF. DNA for the CDR3: TGTGCCAGCAGACAACTCGATAGGGAGCAGTACTTC.